The rows below give T cell receptor beta chains drawn from one sample of a study of low-dose radiotherapy and immunotherapy resistance in tumors. TCRdb re-analysed the reads in MiXCR, keeping a single row per CDR3 protein. Here the sample spans about 39,000 distinct CDR3 sequences, about 28% being singletons. The sample was PBMCs, taken before treatment. The receptors were gathered from a male donor with gallbladder cancer. The CDR3 runs from the conserved cysteine through the conserved F or W. The order of the fields is V gene, J gene, clone size, D gene, CDR3 protein, CDR3 DNA. The D gene is left open where the match is weak. Clone size is given for some rows only: seen once, a few or many times, or a class if the clone is expanded.

TRBV7-2	TRBJ1-1	few	TRBD1	CASSPPGTGILTEAFF	TGTGCCAGCAGCCCACCCGGGACAGGGATTTTAACTGAAGCTTTCTTT
TRBV7-9	TRBJ2-5	many	TRBD1	CASSWPGQGQETQYF	TGTGCCAGCAGCTGGCCGGGACAGGGTCAGGAGACCCAGTACTTC
TRBV7-8	TRBJ2-3	many	-	CASSLAPGFTDTQYF	TGTGCCAGCAGCTTAGCGCCGGGCTTCACAGATACGCAGTATTTT
TRBV12-3/TRBV12-4	TRBJ1-3	-	-	CASSFDYGRNTIYF	TGTGCCAGCAGTTTTGATTACGGCCGGAACACCATATATTTT
TRBV29-1	TRBJ2-7	many	-	CSVGPGPRSSYEQYF	TGCAGCGTTGGCCCAGGACCGAGGAGCTCCTACGAGCAGTACTTC
TRBV5-1	TRBJ1-1	many	TRBD1	CATRQGIEGEAFF	TGCGCCACAAGACAGGGAATCGAGGGTGAAGCTTTCTTT
TRBV7-2	TRBJ2-7	once	TRBD1	CASSLVGQGISEQYF	TGTGCCAGCAGCTTAGTCGGACAGGGGATCTCCGAGCAGTACTTC
TRBV6-5	TRBJ2-1	many	-	CASRGFSYNEQFF	TGTGCCAGCAGGGGGTTCTCCTACAATGAGCAGTTCTTC
TRBV29-1	TRBJ2-3	-	-	CSKTPTDTQYF	TGCAGCAAAACCCCCACAGATACGCAGTATTTT
TRBV7-2	TRBJ2-4	many	TRBD2	CASSPTGGLAKNIQYF	TGTGCCAGCAGCCCTACGGGGGGGCTAGCCAAAAACATTCAGTACTTC
TRBV10-3	TRBJ1-1	many	-	CATERDGNTEAFF	TGTGCCACCGAGCGGGACGGGAACACTGAAGCTTTCTTT
TRBV7-6	TRBJ2-4	many	-	CASSQKPGFRDIQYF	TGTGCCAGCAGCCAAAAGCCGGGGTTTCGGGACATTCAGTACTTC
TRBV28	TRBJ2-3	medium-sized	TRBD2	CASSLPHWREDPDTQYF	TGTGCCAGCAGTTTACCGCACTGGCGGGAGGACCCAGATACGCAGTATTTT
TRBV7-2	TRBJ2-7	many	-	CASSLPLGSSYEQYF	TGTGCCAGCAGCCTGCCGCTCGGCAGCTCCTACGAGCAGTACTTC
TRBV4-1	TRBJ1-6	-	-	CASSRRAGENSPLHF	TGCGCCAGCAGCCGGAGGGCTGGAGAGAATTCACCCCTCCACTTT
TRBV20-1	TRBJ2-6	-	-	CSLRVPGANVLTF	TGCAGCCTTAGGGTTCCCGGGGCCAACGTCCTGACTTTC
TRBV2	TRBJ2-3	many	TRBD2	CASRSSGAGSGTQYF	TGTGCCAGCAGGTCTAGCGGGGCTGGTTCGGGTACGCAGTATTTT
TRBV2	TRBJ1-2	-	-	CARRDQGHGYTF	TGTGCCAGACGGGACCAGGGACACGGCTACACCTTC
TRBV5-5	TRBJ2-1	-	-	CASSLLGTEQFF	TGTGCCAGCAGCTTGCTAGGGACTGAGCAGTTCTTC
TRBV28	TRBJ1-2	medium-sized	-	CASSLSSWGTYGYTF	TGTGCCAGCAGTTTATCCTCCTGGGGGACCTATGGCTACACCTTC
TRBV14	TRBJ1-6	many	TRBD1	CASSQDRGGNSPLHF	TGTGCCAGCAGCCAGGACAGGGGCGGTAATTCACCCCTCCACTTT
TRBV7-8	TRBJ1-1	many	-	CASSPLGGAGFTEAFF	TGTGCCAGCAGCCCCTTGGGCGGGGCAGGTTTCACTGAAGCTTTCTTT
TRBV7-2	TRBJ1-6	-	TRBD1	CASSLAPGQVEYSPLHF	TGTGCCAGCAGCTTAGCCCCCGGACAGGTGGAGTATTCACCCCTCCACTTT
TRBV2	TRBJ2-5	many	-	CASSDSPPLETQYF	TGTGCCAGCAGTGATTCCCCTCCATTGGAGACCCAGTACTTC
TRBV28	TRBJ2-1	-	TRBD2	CASTGRLVNEQFF	TGTGCCAGCACCGGGAGGTTGGTCAATGAGCAGTTCTTC
TRBV29-1	TRBJ2-3	many	-	CSGGTTSTDTQYF	TGCAGCGGGGGGACGACTAGCACAGATACGCAGTATTTT
TRBV20-1	TRBJ2-7	-	-	CSASPDGYEQYF	TGCAGTGCTAGCCCGGACGGCTACGAGCAGTACTTC
TRBV27	TRBJ2-7	many	-	CASRDLSYEQYF	TGTGCCAGCAGGGATCTCTCCTACGAGCAGTACTTC
TRBV28	TRBJ2-1	many	-	CASSSGVNYNEQFF	TGTGCCAGCAGTTCAGGGGTCAACTACAATGAGCAGTTCTTC
TRBV5-1	TRBJ2-2	-	TRBD1	CTSSFRTGLGTGELFF	TGCACCAGCAGCTTTAGGACAGGGCTTGGCACCGGGGAGCTGTTTTTT
TRBV5-6	TRBJ2-2	medium-sized	TRBD1	CASSSTGTGVRNTGELFF	TGTGCCAGCAGCTCGACCGGGACAGGGGTCCGGAACACCGGGGAGCTGTTTTTT
TRBV27	TRBJ2-7	-	-	CASSLAGVHEQYF	TGTGCCAGCAGTTTGGCCGGCGTCCACGAGCAGTACTTC
TRBV12-3/TRBV12-4	TRBJ2-2	many	-	CASSLQNTGELFF	TGTGCCAGCAGTTTACAGAACACCGGGGAGCTGTTTTTT
TRBV7-2	TRBJ2-6	many	TRBD1	CASSSQGARLGANVLTF	TGTGCCAGCAGCTCTCAGGGGGCGCGATTGGGGGCCAACGTCCTGACTTTC
TRBV6-2/TRBV6-3	TRBJ2-7	many	TRBD2	CASSRTSFIYEQYF	TGTGCCAGCAGTCGGACTAGCTTTATCTACGAGCAGTACTTC
TRBV7-3	TRBJ2-4	-	TRBD1	CASSSGGGQGARNIQYF	TGTGCCAGCAGCTCTGGGGGAGGACAGGGGGCACGAAACATTCAGTACTTC
TRBV28	TRBJ2-1	medium-sized	TRBD2	CASSSSGSSYNEQFF	TGTGCCAGCAGTTCTAGCGGGAGCTCCTACAATGAGCAGTTCTTC
TRBV5-4	TRBJ2-7	few	TRBD1	CASRWGQGPYEQYF	TGTGCCAGCAGATGGGGACAGGGGCCCTACGAGCAGTACTTC
TRBV5-6	TRBJ2-7	medium-sized	-	CASSLPDFYEQYF	TGTGCCAGCAGCTTGCCAGATTTCTACGAGCAGTACTTC
TRBV4-2	TRBJ2-1	-	-	CASSQGAVGSYNEQFF	TGTGCCAGCAGCCAAGGGGCTGTAGGGTCCTACAATGAGCAGTTCTTC
TRBV11-2	TRBJ2-1	few	-	CASRTGDINEQFF	TGTGCCAGCAGAACCGGAGACATCAATGAGCAGTTCTTC
TRBV19	TRBJ2-5	many	-	CASRQAGETQYF	TGTGCCAGTAGGCAGGCGGGAGAGACCCAGTACTTC